The 30 T cell receptor beta chains given below trace back to one sample, sequenced in a study of blood T cell repertoires in COVID-19. Profiled with immunoSEQ multiplex PCR; TCRdb holds only in-frame clones, not every one. Counted here are fewer than 250,000 clones, roughly four fifths occurring once; the ten biggest clones make up about 2.7%. Sequencing was done on a sample of peripheral blood. These receptors all come from a woman aged 40-49 years with active or convalescent COVID-19.

The CDR3 here is CASSRQGGNYGYTF. In nucleotides, the CDR3 is TGTGCCAGCAGCAGACAGGGTGGTAACTATGGCTACACCTTC. The genes are TRBV11-3 and TRBJ1-2; 7 bases map to TRBD1. The CDR3 covers 14 residues. V trimming: 5 bases; J trimming: 1 base; junction bases outside the gene matches: 4. Per germline, CDR1 SGHNT and CDR2 YENEEA.

The chain is built from TRBV24-1 and TRBJ2-1, with a possible D match to TRBD1 (6 bases). V lost 2 bases to trimming and J lost 1 base, with 11 bases between them. Germline lookup yields CDR1 KGHDR and CDR2 SFDVKD. This CDR3 region has 16 residues. The CDR3 region is CATSDWGTKSYNEQFF. CDR3 nucleotide sequence: TGTGCCACCAGTGATTGGGGGACAAAATCCTACAATGAGCAGTTCTTC.

V is TRBV5-4 and J is TRBJ2-5; 9 bases fit TRBD1. The CDR3 extends over 16 amino acids. Germline CDR1 SGHNT, CDR2 YYREEE (reference sequence). J gave up 1 base and V 3 bases, and 7 bases lay outside the gene matches. CDR3 DNA sequence: TGTGCCAGCAGCTCCCCCGGGACAGGGTTCCAAGAGACCCAGTACTTC. The encoded protein is CASSSPGTGFQETQYF.

This clone was picked up many times. Other DNA sequences in this sample translate to the same CDR3. The chain recombines TRBV9 with TRBJ2-3, with TRBD1 as a possible D gene (6 bases). The CDR3 is 15 amino acids. Trimming left V 0 bases short and J 3 bases short, with 11 bases between. The V gene's germline CDR1 is SGDLS and CDR2 YYNGEE. CDR3 amino acids: CASSVGGQKTDTQYF. CDR3 nucleotides: TGTGCCAGCAGCGTAGGGGGGCAGAAGACAGATACGCAGTATTTT.

The rearrangement links TRBV5-1 to TRBJ1-1; 8 bases agree with TRBD1. Germline values: CDR1 SGHRS, CDR2 YFSETQ. The CDR3 sequence is 16 residues long. V lost 2 bases to trimming and J lost 1 base; unmatched junction nucleotides: 7. DNA of the CDR3: TGCGCCAGCAGCTTCATCACAGGGGGGACGAACACTGAAGCTTTCTTT. This sequence encodes CASSFITGGTNTEAFF.

This chain uses TRBV28 with TRBJ1-3; 9 bases agree with TRBD1. J lost 0 bases, V lost 5 bases, and 8 bases had no gene match. The CDR3 extends over 17 amino acids. The germline V gene has CDR1 MDHEN and CDR2 SYDVKM. DNA of the CDR3: TGTGCCAGCAGTCCTTCTCCGGGACAGGGCTCTGGAAACACCATATATTTT. Protein product: CASSPSPGQGSGNTIYF.

Written as DNA, the CDR3 is TGTGCCAGCAGTTATGGGGCACTTCGGAACACTGAAGCTTTCTTT. Translation gives CASSYGALRNTEAFF. This chain uses TRBV6-5 with TRBJ1-1, with D perhaps matching TRBD1 (5 bases). Trimming shortened V by 3 bases and J by 1 base, and 12 bases separated the two germline ends. This CDR3 is built from 15 residues. The germline V gene encodes CDR1 MNHEY and CDR2 SVGAGI.

Here the CDR3 DNA reads TGTGCCAGCAGACGACAGGGCTACAATGAGCAGTTCTTC. Protein sequence: CASRRQGYNEQFF. The V call is TRBV11-3, the J call TRBJ2-1, with 7 bases fitting TRBD1. The germline CDR1 and CDR2 sequences are SGHNT and YENEEA. V gave up 6 bases and J gave up 3 bases; unmatched junction bases: 2. CDR3 length: 13 amino acids.

The rearrangement joins TRBV6-5 to TRBJ1-5; 9 bases fit TRBD1. V shed 8 bases and J 9 bases; nucleotides not matched to a gene: 14. Germline V CDR1 and CDR2: MNHEY, SVGAGI. CDR3 length: 15 residues. CDR3 DNA: TGTGCCAGCTCACAGGACAGGGGATACTCGTGGCCCCAGCATTTT. Residues: CASSQDRGYSWPQHF.

This rearrangement joins TRBV30 to TRBJ2-7; 11 bases agree with TRBD2. Germline CDR1 is GTSNPN and CDR2 is SVGIG (reference sequence). Losses at the gene ends were 4 bases for V and 2 bases for J; bases not matched to a gene: 10. The CDR3 contains 16 residues. The DNA for the CDR3 is TGTGCCTGGACCCTAGACCTTAGCGGGGGGGCCTACGAGCAGTACTTC. Protein sequence: CAWTLDLSGGAYEQYF.

The CDR3 nucleotides are TGTGCCAGCAGTGAAGAAGTGTCAGGAGGGGCCAACGTCCTGACTTTC. Protein product: CASSEEVSGGANVLTF. The V and J genes are TRBV2 and TRBJ2-6; D call uncertain. Trimming stripped 1 base from V and 4 bases from J, with 11 bases between. CDR3 length: 16 residues. Germline V gene data show CDR1 as SNHLY and CDR2 as FYNNEI.

This sequence joins TRBV7-2 and TRBJ2-5; 16 bases line up with TRBD2. Per germline, CDR1 SGHTA and CDR2 FQGNSA. V was clipped by 5 bases and J by 2 bases; unmatched bases: 2. There are 16 residues in the CDR3. The CDR3 protein is CASSAGLAGGQETQYF. For the CDR3, the DNA is TGTGCCAGCAGCGCGGGACTAGCGGGGGGGCAAGAGACCCAGTACTTC.

The rearrangement joins TRBV27 to TRBJ2-1; D may be TRBD2 (6 bases). The CDR3 loop spans 16 amino acids. Germline CDR1 reads MNHEY; CDR2 reads SMNVEV (reference sequence). V dropped 1 base and J dropped 1 base, with 11 bases sitting between them. CDR3 nucleotide sequence: TGTGCCAGCAGTTTATGGGTCGGGAGTTCCTACAATGAGCAGTTCTTC. This sequence encodes CASSLWVGSSYNEQFF.

This clone was detected once. The rearrangement uses TRBV4-2 and TRBJ1-2; 9 bases fit TRBD1. The CDR3 has 14 residues. Germline V gene sequence: CDR1 LGHNA, CDR2 YNFKEQ. The J segment lost 5 bases and the V segment lost 5 bases, leaving 6 bases of the junction unmatched. Here the CDR3 reads CASSWGQGSYGYTF. Written as DNA, the CDR3 is TGTGCCAGCAGCTGGGGACAGGGATCATATGGCTACACCTTC.

The CDR3 nucleotides read TGTGCCAGCAGTTCCACGCCTATGCCACCACAGCCCCAGCATTTT. Translating gives CASSSTPMPPQPQHF. The V and J genes are TRBV27 and TRBJ1-5; D uncertain. CDR3 size: 15 residues. Deletions cut 4 bases from V and 7 bases from J, with 17 bases between. Germline CDR1 and CDR2: MNHEY and SMNVEV (reference sequence).

This clone was recorded only once. V usage is TRBV5-6 and J usage is TRBJ2-7; D is undetermined. Germline V lookup: CDR1 SGHDT, CDR2 YYEEEE. The CDR3 loop spans 13 amino acids. Deletions cut 4 bases from V and 6 bases from J, with 14 bases between. In DNA form, the CDR3 reads TGTGCCAGCAGCCTGGAACTCTCGCCCGAGCAGTACTTC. As protein: CASSLELSPEQYF. Combining the CDR3 with reference TRBV5-6 and TRBJ2-7 gives the whole variable domain DAGVTQSPTHLIKTRGQQVTLRCSPKSGHDTVSWYQQALGQGPQFIFQYYEEEERQRGNFPDRFSGHQFPNYSSELNVNALLLGDSALYLCASSLELSPEQYFGPGTRLTVT.

This clone was detected only a few times. This chain links TRBV19 with TRBJ2-3; 11 bases line up with TRBD2. Germline CDR1 reads LNHDA; CDR2 reads SQIVND (reference sequence). This CDR3 is built from 19 residues. The V and J ends lost 9 bases and 4 bases, in that order; junction bases with no gene match: 21. As DNA, the CDR3 is TGTGCCAGGACCCGTCCCCAAGTCTCTAGCGGGGGGCGCTCAGATACGCAGTATTTT. Translated, it gives CARTRPQVSSGGRSDTQYF.

The gene calls are TRBV19 and TRBJ2-5; TRBD2 aligns across 11 bases. CDR3 size: 14 residues. Germline loops: CDR1 LNHDA, CDR2 SQIVND (reference sequence). Germline trimming cut 4 bases from V and 6 bases from J; bases unmatched to any gene: 4. The CDR3 DNA reads TGTGCCAGTAGTACTAGCGGGAGGTCGAAGACCCAGTACTTC. This encodes CASSTSGRSKTQYF.

The V gene is TRBV7-9, the J gene TRBJ2-5; D uncertain. Germline-derived CDR1 and CDR2 are SEHNR and FQNEAQ (reference sequence). Trimming left V 0 bases short and J 5 bases short, with 10 bases between. The CDR3 runs 14 residues. The DNA of the CDR3 is TGTGCCAGCAGCTTAGCTGGCGGTGAGGAGACCCAGTACTTC. It translates to CASSLAGGEETQYF.

This chain links TRBV18 with TRBJ2-5; 7 nucleotides align to TRBD2. After removal of 3 bases from V and 4 bases from J, the junction contained 5 bases not matched to a gene. Germline CDR1 and CDR2: KGHSH and LQKENI. The CDR3 consists of 14 residues. The CDR3 coding sequence is TGTGCCAGCTCACCGACTAGCTTCGGAGAGACCCAGTACTTC. It translates to CASSPTSFGETQYF. Full variable domain (missing parts from reference TRBV18 and TRBJ2-5): NAGVMQNPRHLVRRRGQEARLRCSPMKGHSHVYWYRQLPEEGLKFMVYLQKENIIDESGMPKERFSAEFPKEGPSILRIQQVVRGDSAAYFCASSPTSFGETQYFGPGTRLLVL.

The rearrangement links TRBV4-3 to TRBJ1-2; 8 nucleotides line up with TRBD1. Germline CDR1 and CDR2: LGHNA and YSLEER. After removal of 0 bases from V and 4 bases from J, the junction contained 7 bases not matched to a gene. This CDR3 is 16 amino acids long. CDR3 nucleotides: TGCGCCAGCAGCCAAGATGTCAGGACAGGGACCTATGGCTACACCTTC. It specifies CASSQDVRTGTYGYTF.

The chain is built from TRBV28 and TRBJ2-5, with 7 bases identical to TRBD1. Looked up from germline, CDR1 is MDHEN and CDR2 is SYDVKM. The ends lost 7 bases at V and 5 bases at J; junction bases unmatched: 10. This CDR3 region has 14 residues. The CDR3 sequence is CASTLDRSVETQYF. The DNA of the CDR3 is TGTGCCAGCACCCTGGACAGGTCCGTGGAGACCCAGTACTTC.

The chain is built from TRBV4-1 and TRBJ2-7; TRBD2 matches 8 bases. Losses at the gene ends were 3 bases for V and 5 bases for J; bases not matched to a gene: 18. This CDR3 comprises 18 residues. From germline, CDR1 is MGHRA and CDR2 YSYEKL. CDR3 residues: CASSHAYSGTRFIHEQYF. The CDR3 DNA sequence: TGCGCCAGCAGCCATGCTTATTCCGGGACTAGGTTTATCCACGAGCAGTACTTC.

The rearrangement uses TRBV28 and TRBJ1-2, with 10 bases lining up with TRBD1. The germline gives CDR1 MDHEN, CDR2 SYDVKM. This CDR3 is 17 amino acids long. Trimming cost V 6 bases and J 1 base; bases outside gene matches: 11. CDR3 sequence (DNA): TGTGCCAGCAGGGGGGGTCCGGGACAGGGGCTTAACTATGGCTACACCTTC. It translates to CASRGGPGQGLNYGYTF.

V is TRBV19 and J is TRBJ1-2; a possible D gene is TRBD1 (5 bases). The germline CDR1 and CDR2 sequences are LNHDA and SQIVND (reference sequence). V was cut by 3 bases and J by 7 bases, with 21 bases left in between. The CDR3 runs 16 residues. CDR3 sequence (DNA): TGTGCCAGTAGTATGGGCGAAGGACACGAGGGACTTGGCTACACCTTC. Protein product: CASSMGEGHEGLGYTF.

The chain carries TRBV6-5 and TRBJ1-2, with D possibly being TRBD1 (5 bases). Germline V lookup: CDR1 MNHEY, CDR2 SVGAGI. The CDR3 is made up of 16 amino acids. V was pared by 0 bases and J by 6 bases, with 17 bases between. CDR3 sequence reads: CASSYSTSGLRHGYTF. The CDR3 bases are TGTGCCAGCAGTTACTCTACCTCAGGGCTCCGGCATGGCTACACCTTC.

J is TRBJ1-3 and V is TRBV4-3; D is possibly TRBD1 (6 bases). Per germline, CDR1 LGHNA and CDR2 YSLEER. The CDR3 runs 16 residues. Trimming cost V 0 bases and J 0 bases, with 9 bases left between them. DNA for the CDR3: TGCGCCAGCAGCCAAGATCGGACAGCCTCTGGAAACACCATATATTTT. Its translation is CASSQDRTASGNTIYF.

This clone was seen a few times. The chain employs TRBV10-2 and TRBJ1-5; maybe TRBD1 (6 bases). The germline gives CDR1 WSHSY, CDR2 SAAADI. This CDR3 has 13 amino acids. The germline V and J ends were trimmed by 10 bases and 5 bases, with 15 bases remaining between them. The CDR3 reads CATATGRDQPQHF. CDR3 in DNA: TGCGCCACCGCAACAGGGCGGGATCAGCCCCAGCATTTT.

The J gene is TRBJ1-3, the V gene TRBV10-2; 9 bases fit TRBD1. The germline V gene has CDR1 WSHSY and CDR2 SAAADI. The CDR3 is made up of 14 amino acids. The J segment lost 5 bases and the V segment lost 6 bases, leaving 5 bases of the junction unmatched. The CDR3 reads CASRKQGARNTIYF. The CDR3 coding sequence is TGCGCCAGCAGAAAACAGGGGGCTAGAAACACCATATATTTT.

Worth noting for this clone: The sample contains more than one DNA sequence encoding this CDR3. This chain joins TRBV11-2 and TRBJ1-6; possibly TRBD1 for D (5 bases). The V end lost 1 base, the J end lost 9 bases, and 13 bases lay between the germline ends. Looked up from germline, CDR1 is SGHAT and CDR2 is FQNNGV. This CDR3 is built from 15 residues. The CDR3 loop reads CASSLVQGLGSPLHF. In DNA, the CDR3 is TGTGCCAGCAGCTTAGTGCAGGGATTGGGTTCACCCCTCCACTTT.